This is a list of T cell receptor beta chains from one sample in a study of T cell responses to AZD1222 COVID-19 vaccine. Here immunoSEQ multiplex PCR was the method, and the copy in TCRdb shows in-frame clones only, minus some. The sample shows approximately 120,000 clones, roughly 90% of them seen only once. The sample consisted of peripheral blood, taken on day 0 of AZD1222 vaccination. Every receptor here comes from an adult in good health. CDR3s include the opening cysteine and the closing phenylalanine or tryptophan. A D gene is named only where the DNA matches it firmly. A clone size is listed for some rows: how often the clone was seen (once, few, many), or a class if it is expanded.

v_gene	abundance	j_gene	d_gene	CDR3nt	CDR3aa
TRBV5-5	.	TRBJ2-6	.	TGTGCCAGCAGCTTCACAGGGACCCTCTCTGGGGCCAACGTCCTGACTTTC	CASSFTGTLSGANVLTF
TRBV5-6	.	TRBJ2-6	.	TGTGCCAGCAGCCGTCGGACACTCTCTGGGGCCAACGTCCTGACTTTC	CASSRRTLSGANVLTF
TRBV27	.	TRBJ2-3	TRBD1	TGTGCCAGCAGTAAAGGACAGGGTTACACAGATACGCAGTATTTT	CASSKGQGYTDTQYF
TRBV4-1	.	TRBJ1-2	.	TGCGCCAGCAGCGAGGGGGTCCTCCCACTCTATGGCTACACCTTC	CASSEGVLPLYGYTF
TRBV19	.	TRBJ2-7	TRBD2	TGTGCCAGTGGCTGGGGGGGCTCCTACGAGCAGTACTTC	CASGWGGSYEQYF
TRBV7-3	.	TRBJ2-1	TRBD1	TGTGCCAGCAGTCGACAGGGGAATGAGCAGTTCTTC	CASSRQGNEQFF
TRBV14	.	TRBJ2-7	.	TGTGCCAGCAGCCAGGTGAATAGCGTTCTAGGGCTGTACTTC	CASSQVNSVLGLYF
TRBV28	once	TRBJ2-7	TRBD2	TGTGCCAGCAGTTCTAGCGGGTCCTCCTACGAGCAGTACTTC	CASSSSGSSYEQYF
TRBV6-6	.	TRBJ2-5	.	TGTGCCAGCAGTTACTTCCCCGTCGGTTTAAGGACCCAGTACTTC	CASSYFPVGLRTQYF
TRBV9	.	TRBJ2-7	.	TGTGCCAGCAGCGTAGGCCAGGGAAACGAGCAGTACTTC	CASSVGQGNEQYF
TRBV27	.	TRBJ2-7	.	TGTGCCAGCAGTTTATTAGGGGTCTACTACGAGCAGTACTTC	CASSLLGVYYEQYF
TRBV7-3	.	TRBJ2-7	.	TGTGCCAGCAGCCCCGGGCCTACCTACGAGCAGTACTTC	CASSPGPTYEQYF
TRBV7-9	once	TRBJ2-7	.	TGTGCCAGCAGCTTAGCACTTATACAGGGCGCGTACGAGCAGTACTTC	CASSLALIQGAYEQYF
TRBV5-1	.	TRBJ1-1	.	TGCGCCAGCAGCTCGGGACTCATGAACACTGAAGCTTTCTTT	CASSSGLMNTEAFF
TRBV27	.	TRBJ1-5	.	TGTGCCAGCAGACCTCTCCGGGACAGCAATCAGCCCCAGCATTTT	CASRPLRDSNQPQHF
TRBV5-5	.	TRBJ2-7	.	TGTGCCAGCAGCCTCGGGTACGAGCAGTACTTC	CASSLGYEQYF
TRBV4-1	.	TRBJ2-7	.	TGCGCCAGCAGCCAAGATTCGGGGGGGACAGGACGAAACTACGAGCAGTACTTC	CASSQDSGGTGRNYEQYF
TRBV7-6	.	TRBJ2-7	.	TGTGCCAGCAGCCATTTAGTTAGGGGTTCATCCGGGACCACGGACTACGAGCAGTACTTC	CASSHLVRGSSGTTDYEQYF
TRBV29-1	.	TRBJ1-2	TRBD1	TGCAGCGCGGCCCGACAGGGGGTCTTGCAGACCTTC	CSAARQGVLQTF
TRBV23-1	.	TRBJ1-5	.	TGCGCCAGCACCAACTGCCAGCATTTT	CASTNCQHF
TRBV20-1	.	TRBJ2-2	.	TGCAGTGCTAGTCACTCGTTGAACACCGGGGAGCTGTTTTTT	CSASHSLNTGELFF
TRBV7-8	.	TRBJ2-7	.	TGTGCCAGCAGCGCAGTTACTAGATCCTACGAGCAGTACTTC	CASSAVTRSYEQYF
TRBV5-6	once	TRBJ1-1	.	TGTGCCAGCAGCCTTACACAAAACACTGAAGCTTTCTTT	CASSLTQNTEAFF
TRBV5-1	.	TRBJ1-2	.	TGCGCCAGCAGTTATGACAGGAAGGGCTACACCTTC	CASSYDRKGYTF
TRBV6-5	.	TRBJ2-2	.	TGTGCCAGCAGTTACTCTGAGGGGACCGGGGAGCTGTTTTTT	CASSYSEGTGELFF